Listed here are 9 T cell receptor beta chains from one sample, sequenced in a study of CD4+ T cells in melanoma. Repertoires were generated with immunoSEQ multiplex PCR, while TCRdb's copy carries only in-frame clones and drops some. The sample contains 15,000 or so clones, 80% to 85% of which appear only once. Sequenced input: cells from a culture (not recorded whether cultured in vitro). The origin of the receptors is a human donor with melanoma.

The CDR3 loop reads CASSLYGEQYF. Here the CDR3 DNA reads TGTGCCAGCAGCTTGTACGGGGAGCAGTACTTC. V gene TRBV5-8 combines with J gene TRBJ2-7; D not certain. CDR3 length: 11 residues. Trimming shortened V by 1 base and J by 7 bases, and 6 bases separated the two germline ends. Germline CDR1 is SGHTS and CDR2 is YDEGEE.

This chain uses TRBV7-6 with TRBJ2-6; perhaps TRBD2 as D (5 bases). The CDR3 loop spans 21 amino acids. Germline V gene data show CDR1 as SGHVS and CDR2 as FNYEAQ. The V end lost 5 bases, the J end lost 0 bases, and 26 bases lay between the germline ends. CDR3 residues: CASSLTPLGLSMISGANVLTF. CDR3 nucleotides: TGTGCCAGCAGCCTCACTCCCCTTGGACTTTCTATGATCTCTGGGGCCAACGTCCTGACTTTC.

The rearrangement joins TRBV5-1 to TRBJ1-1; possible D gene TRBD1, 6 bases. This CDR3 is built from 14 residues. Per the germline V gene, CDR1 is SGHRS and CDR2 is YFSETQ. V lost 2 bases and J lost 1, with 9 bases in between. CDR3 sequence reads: CASSLQGSNTEAFF. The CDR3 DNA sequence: TGCGCCAGCAGCTTACAGGGTTCGAACACTGAAGCTTTCTTT. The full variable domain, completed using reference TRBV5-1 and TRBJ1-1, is KAGVTQTPRYLIKTRGQQVTLSCSPISGHRSVSWYQQTPGQGLQFLFEYFSETQRNKGNFPGRFSGRQFSNSRSEMNVSTLELGDSALYLCASSLQGSNTEAFFGQGTRLTVV.

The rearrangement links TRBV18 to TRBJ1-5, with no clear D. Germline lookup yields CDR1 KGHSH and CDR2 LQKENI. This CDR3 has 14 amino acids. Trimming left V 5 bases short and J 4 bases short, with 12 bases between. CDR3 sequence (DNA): TGTGCCAGCTCATCGGACGGGAGAAATCAGCCCCAGCATTTT. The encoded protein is CASSSDGRNQPQHF.

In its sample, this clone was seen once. The chain's CDR3 is CASSIGAGDTDTQYF. DNA for the CDR3: TGTGCCAGTAGTATCGGGGCGGGGGACACAGATACGCAGTATTTT. The V and J genes are TRBV19 and TRBJ2-3, with 7 positions matching TRBD2. In germline, CDR1 is LNHDA, CDR2 SQIVND (reference sequence). The CDR3 contains 15 residues. Losses at the gene ends were 3 bases for V and 2 bases for J; bases not matched to a gene: 5.

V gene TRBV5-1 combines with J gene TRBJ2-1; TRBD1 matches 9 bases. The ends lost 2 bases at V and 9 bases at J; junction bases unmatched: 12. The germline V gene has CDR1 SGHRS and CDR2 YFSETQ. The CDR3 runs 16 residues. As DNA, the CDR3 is TGCGCCAGCAGCTTCGTCCCGGGACAGGGTGACGGTGAGCAGTTCTTC. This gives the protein CASSFVPGQGDGEQFF. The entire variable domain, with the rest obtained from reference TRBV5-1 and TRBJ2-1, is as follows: KAGVTQTPRYLIKTRGQQVTLSCSPISGHRSVSWYQQTPGQGLQFLFEYFSETQRNKGNFPGRFSGRQFSNSRSEMNVSTLELGDSALYLCASSFVPGQGDGEQFFGPGTRLTVL.

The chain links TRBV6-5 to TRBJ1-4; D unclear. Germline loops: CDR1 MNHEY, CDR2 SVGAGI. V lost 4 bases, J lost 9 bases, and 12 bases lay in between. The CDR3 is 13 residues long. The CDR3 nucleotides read TGTGCCAGCAGTTCGGTACCTCCGAAAAAACTGTTTTTT. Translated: CASSSVPPKKLFF.

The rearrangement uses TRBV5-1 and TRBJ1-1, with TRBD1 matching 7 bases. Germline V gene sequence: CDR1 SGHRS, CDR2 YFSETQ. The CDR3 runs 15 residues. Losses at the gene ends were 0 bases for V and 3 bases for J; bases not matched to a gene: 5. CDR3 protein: CASSLAPGQHTEAFF. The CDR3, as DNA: TGCGCCAGCAGCTTGGCCCCGGGACAGCACACTGAAGCTTTCTTT. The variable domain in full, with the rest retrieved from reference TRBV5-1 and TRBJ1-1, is KAGVTQTPRYLIKTRGQQVTLSCSPISGHRSVSWYQQTPGQGLQFLFEYFSETQRNKGNFPGRFSGRQFSNSRSEMNVSTLELGDSALYLCASSLAPGQHTEAFFGQGTRLTVV.

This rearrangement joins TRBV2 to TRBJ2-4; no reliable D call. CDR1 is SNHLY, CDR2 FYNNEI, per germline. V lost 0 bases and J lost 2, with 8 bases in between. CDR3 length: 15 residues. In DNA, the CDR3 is TGTGCCAGCAGTGAAGCGCTCCACCCCAAAAACATTCAGTACTTC. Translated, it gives CASSEALHPKNIQYF. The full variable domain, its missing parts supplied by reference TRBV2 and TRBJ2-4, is EPEVTQTPSHQVTQMGQEVILRCVPISNHLYFYWYRQILGQKVEFLVSFYNNEISEKSEIFDDQFSVERPDGSNFTLKIRSTKLEDSAMYFCASSEALHPKNIQYFGAGTRLSVL.